What follows are 10 T cell receptor beta chains derived from one specimen sequenced in a study of blood T cell repertoires in COVID-19. TCRdb's copy holds only in-frame clones and misses some; the assay was immunoSEQ multiplex PCR. The sample lists roughly 200,000 clones; around 86% were seen once. Sequenced material: PBMCs or T cells enriched from blood (not recorded which). The receptors derive from a young woman who had recovered from COVID-19.

This chain links TRBV15 with TRBJ2-7, with TRBD1 matching 7 bases. The CDR3 totals 13 residues. Germline V gives CDR1 LNHNV, CDR2 YYDKDF (reference sequence). Unmatched junction bases numbered 4, after V lost 8 bases and J lost 0 bases. CDR3 DNA: TGTGCCACCGCAGGGGGAGCCTCCTACGAGCAGTACTTC. It encodes CATAGGASYEQYF.

The chain joins TRBV21-1 to TRBJ2-3; the table's D call, TRBD2, was not checked against the DNA. TRBV21-1 is deemed a pseudogene. The CDR3 covers 18 residues. For the CDR3, the DNA is TGTGCCAGCAGCAATGGGAGGGTCAGAACGTTTTGGACAGATACGCAGTATTTT. The encoded protein is CASSNGRVRTFWTDTQYF.

This clone appeared a single time. The rearrangement links TRBV7-2 to TRBJ2-3; TRBD2 agrees at 9 bases. The CDR3 consists of 19 residues. J was trimmed by 0 bases and V by 2 bases; bases with no gene match: 12. Germline loops: CDR1 SGHTA, CDR2 FQGNSA. The CDR3 DNA is TGTGCCAGCAGCTTAAGCCCCTCTAGCGGGGACCCTAGCACAGATACGCAGTATTTT. Amino acid sequence: CASSLSPSSGDPSTDTQYF.

A single count supports this clone. The chain recombines TRBV9 with TRBJ2-7; a weak D match, TRBD2 (5 bases). The CDR3 runs to 15 residues. CDR1 SGDLS and CDR2 YYNGEE come from the germline V gene. V lost 0 bases and J 5 bases, leaving 15 bases between the germline ends. The chain's CDR3 is CASSVAMGEENEQYF. CDR3 bases: TGTGCCAGCAGCGTAGCCATGGGAGAAGAAAACGAGCAGTACTTC. The variable domain in full, with the rest retrieved from reference TRBV9 and TRBJ2-7, is DSGVTQTPKHLITATGQRVTLRCSPRSGDLSVYWYQQSLDQGLQFLIQYYNGEERAKGNILERFSAQQFPDLHSELNLSSLELGDSALYFCASSVAMGEENEQYFGPGTRLTVT.

This clone was detected only a few times. The V and J genes are TRBV9 and TRBJ1-6; TRBD1 is a possible D gene (6 bases). Germline V gene lookup returns CDR1 SGDLS and CDR2 YYNGEE. Trimming removed 4 bases from V and 3 bases from J, with 17 bases in between. CDR3 length equals 17 residues. CDR3: CASSTPRGGDYNSPLHF. CDR3 DNA sequence: TGTGCCAGCAGCACCCCCCGGGGGGGCGACTATAATTCACCCCTCCACTTT.

V usage is TRBV11-2 and J usage is TRBJ1-6, with 9 bases aligning to TRBD1. With V trimmed by 1 base and J by 4 bases, 8 bases remained unmatched. The CDR3 covers 18 residues. Germline CDR1 is SGHAT and CDR2 is FQNNGV. CDR3 region: CASSLVMGQGYYNSPLHF. As DNA, the CDR3 is TGTGCCAGCAGCTTAGTTATGGGACAGGGTTATTATAATTCACCCCTCCACTTT.

V usage is TRBV7-2 and J usage is TRBJ2-1, with 11 bases lining up with TRBD2. After removal of 6 bases from V and 5 bases from J, the junction contained 6 bases not matched to a gene. Germline V gene lookup returns CDR1 SGHTA and CDR2 FQGNSA. The length of the CDR3 is 15 residues. CDR3 nucleotide sequence: TGTGCCAGCAGGATAGCGGGAGGGCCCGACAATGAGCAGTTCTTC. It yields the protein CASRIAGGPDNEQFF.

The gene calls are TRBV9 and TRBJ1-1, with a tentative D call TRBD1 (6 bases). Germline-derived CDR1 and CDR2 are SGDLS and YYNGEE. V was trimmed by 3 bases and J by 0 bases, leaving 12 bases between them. This CDR3 has 15 amino acids. The CDR3 region has the DNA TGTGCCAGCAGCGACGATTGGGACATGAACACTGAAGCTTTCTTT. As protein: CASSDDWDMNTEAFF.

The genes are TRBV24-1 and TRBJ2-7, with a weak D call TRBD1 (5 bases). The CDR3 consists of 15 residues. Germline CDR1 KGHDR, CDR2 SFDVKD. Trimming stripped 2 bases from V and 9 bases from J, with 19 bases between. CDR3 sequence: CATSDSGRTARGQYF. In DNA, the CDR3 is TGTGCCACCAGTGATTCAGGACGGACGGCTAGGGGGCAGTACTTC.

The chain combines TRBV12-3 or TRBV12-4 with TRBJ1-1; no reliable D call. The CDR3 totals 12 residues. The germline V and J ends were trimmed by 3 bases and 2 bases, with 4 bases remaining between them. The chain's CDR3 is CASSFSNTEAFF. CDR3 nucleotides: TGTGCCAGCAGTTTTTCAAACACTGAAGCTTTCTTT.